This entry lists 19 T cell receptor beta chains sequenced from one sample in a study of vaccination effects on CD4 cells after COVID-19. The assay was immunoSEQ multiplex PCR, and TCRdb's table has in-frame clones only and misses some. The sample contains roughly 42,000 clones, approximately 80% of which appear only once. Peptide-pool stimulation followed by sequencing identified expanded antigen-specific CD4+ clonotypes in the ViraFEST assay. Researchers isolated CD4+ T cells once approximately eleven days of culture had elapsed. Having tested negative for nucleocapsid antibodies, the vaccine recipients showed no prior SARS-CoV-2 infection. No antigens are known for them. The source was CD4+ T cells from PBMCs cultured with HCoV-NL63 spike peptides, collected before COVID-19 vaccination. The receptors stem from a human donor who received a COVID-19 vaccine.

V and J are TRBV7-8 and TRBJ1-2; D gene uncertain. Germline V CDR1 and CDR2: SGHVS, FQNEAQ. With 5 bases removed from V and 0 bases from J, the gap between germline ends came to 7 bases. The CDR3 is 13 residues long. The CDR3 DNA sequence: TGTGCCAGCAGCAATAGCCCTAACTATGGCTACACCTTC. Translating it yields CASSNSPNYGYTF.

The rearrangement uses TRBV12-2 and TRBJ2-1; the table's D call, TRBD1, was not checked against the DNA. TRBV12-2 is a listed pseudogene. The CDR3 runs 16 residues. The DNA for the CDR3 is TGTGCAAGTCGCTTAGGGACAGGGAGCTCCTACAATGAGCAGTTCTTC. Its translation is CASRLGTGSSYNEQFF.

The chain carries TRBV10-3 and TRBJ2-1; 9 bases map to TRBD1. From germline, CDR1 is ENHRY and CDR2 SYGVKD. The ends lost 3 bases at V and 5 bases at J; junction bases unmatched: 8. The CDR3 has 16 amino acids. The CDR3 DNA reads TGTGCCATCAGTGACTCGAAGGGACAGGGCCACAATGAGCAGTTCTTC. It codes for CAISDSKGQGHNEQFF.

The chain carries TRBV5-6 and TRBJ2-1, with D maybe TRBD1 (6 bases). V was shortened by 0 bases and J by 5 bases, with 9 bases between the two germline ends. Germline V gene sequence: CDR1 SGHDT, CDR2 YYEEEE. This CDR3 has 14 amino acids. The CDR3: CASSLGQADNEQFF. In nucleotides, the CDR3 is TGTGCCAGCAGCTTGGGACAGGCTGACAATGAGCAGTTCTTC.

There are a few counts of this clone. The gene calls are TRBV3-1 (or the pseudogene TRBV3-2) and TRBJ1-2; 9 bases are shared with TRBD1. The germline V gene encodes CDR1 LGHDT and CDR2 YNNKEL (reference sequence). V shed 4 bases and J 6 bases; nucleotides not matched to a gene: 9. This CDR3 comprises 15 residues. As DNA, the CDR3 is TGTGCCAGCAGCCCCCGGACAGGGGTTTCCGATGGCTACACCTTC. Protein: CASSPRTGVSDGYTF.

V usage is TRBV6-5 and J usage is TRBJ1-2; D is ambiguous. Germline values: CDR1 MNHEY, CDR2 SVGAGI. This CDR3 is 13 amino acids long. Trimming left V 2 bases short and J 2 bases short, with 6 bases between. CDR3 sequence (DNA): TGTGCCAGCAGTTACGACGGAAACTATGGCTACACCTTC. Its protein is CASSYDGNYGYTF.

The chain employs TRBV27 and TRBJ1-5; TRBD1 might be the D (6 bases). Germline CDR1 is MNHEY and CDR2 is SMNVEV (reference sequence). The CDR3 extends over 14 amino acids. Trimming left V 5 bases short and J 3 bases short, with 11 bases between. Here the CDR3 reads CASSPGQNNQPQHF. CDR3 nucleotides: TGTGCCAGCAGTCCCGGACAGAACAATCAGCCCCAGCATTTT.

CDR3 sequence: CASSRAKGLQKETQYF. The CDR3 DNA reads TGTGCCAGCAGCAGGGCTAAGGGACTGCAAAAAGAGACCCAGTACTTC. This chain uses TRBV5-8 with TRBJ2-5; maybe TRBD2 (6 bases). CDR3 size: 16 residues. V lost 4 bases, J lost 3 bases, and 19 bases lay in between. In germline, CDR1 is SGHTS, CDR2 YDEGEE.

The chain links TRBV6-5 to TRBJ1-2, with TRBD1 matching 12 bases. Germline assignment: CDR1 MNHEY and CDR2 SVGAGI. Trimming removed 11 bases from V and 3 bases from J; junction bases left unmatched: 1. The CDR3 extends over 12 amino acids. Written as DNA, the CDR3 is TGTGCCGGGACAGGGGGCCACTATGGCTACACCTTC. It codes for CAGTGGHYGYTF.

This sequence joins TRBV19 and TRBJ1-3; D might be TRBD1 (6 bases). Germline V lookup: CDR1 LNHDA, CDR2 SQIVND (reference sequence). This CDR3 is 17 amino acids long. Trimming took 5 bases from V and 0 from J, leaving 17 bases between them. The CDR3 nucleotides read TGTGCCAGTAGTCGACCCTCGGACAGTTCCTCTGGAAACACCATATATTTT. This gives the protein CASSRPSDSSSGNTIYF.

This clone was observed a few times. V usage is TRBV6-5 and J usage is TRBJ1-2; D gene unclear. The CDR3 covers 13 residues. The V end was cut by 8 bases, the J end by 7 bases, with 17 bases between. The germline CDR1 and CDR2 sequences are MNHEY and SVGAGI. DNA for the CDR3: TGTGCCAGCTCGAGGATCTCTTCGGTTGGCTACACCTTC. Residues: CASSRISSVGYTF.

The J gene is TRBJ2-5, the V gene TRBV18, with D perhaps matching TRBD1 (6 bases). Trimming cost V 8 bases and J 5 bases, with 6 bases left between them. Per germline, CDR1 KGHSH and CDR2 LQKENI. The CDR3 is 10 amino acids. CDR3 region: CASRGETQYF. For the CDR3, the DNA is TGTGCCAGCAGGGGGGAGACCCAGTACTTC.

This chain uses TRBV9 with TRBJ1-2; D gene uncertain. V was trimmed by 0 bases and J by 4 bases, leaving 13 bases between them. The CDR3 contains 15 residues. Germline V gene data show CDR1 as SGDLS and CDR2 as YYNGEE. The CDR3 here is CASSVELSGGYGYTF. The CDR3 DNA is TGTGCCAGCAGCGTAGAGCTATCGGGTGGCTATGGCTACACCTTC.

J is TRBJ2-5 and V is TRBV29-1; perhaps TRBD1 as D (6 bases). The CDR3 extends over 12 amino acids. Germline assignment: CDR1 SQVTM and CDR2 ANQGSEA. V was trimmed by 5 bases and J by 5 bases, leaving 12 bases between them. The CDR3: CSVNQGPETQYF. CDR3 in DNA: TGCAGCGTTAATCAGGGGCCCGAGACCCAGTACTTC.

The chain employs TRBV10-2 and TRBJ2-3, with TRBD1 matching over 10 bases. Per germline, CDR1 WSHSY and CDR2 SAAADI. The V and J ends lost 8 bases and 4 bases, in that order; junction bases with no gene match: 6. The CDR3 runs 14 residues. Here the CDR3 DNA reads TGCGCCAGCTCGGGACAGGGGATCGCAGATACGCAGTATTTT. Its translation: CASSGQGIADTQYF.

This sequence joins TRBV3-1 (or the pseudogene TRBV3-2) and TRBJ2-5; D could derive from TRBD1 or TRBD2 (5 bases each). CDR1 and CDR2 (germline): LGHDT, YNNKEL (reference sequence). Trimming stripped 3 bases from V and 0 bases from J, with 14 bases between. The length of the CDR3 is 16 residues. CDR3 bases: TGTGCCAGCAGCCAGTCCGGGACGGGGAACCAAGAGACCCAGTACTTC. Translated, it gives CASSQSGTGNQETQYF.

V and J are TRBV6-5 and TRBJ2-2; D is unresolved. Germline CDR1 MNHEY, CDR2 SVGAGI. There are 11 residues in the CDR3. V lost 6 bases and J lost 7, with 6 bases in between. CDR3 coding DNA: TGTGCCAGCAGGACCGTCGGGGAGCTGTTTTTT. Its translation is CASRTVGELFF.

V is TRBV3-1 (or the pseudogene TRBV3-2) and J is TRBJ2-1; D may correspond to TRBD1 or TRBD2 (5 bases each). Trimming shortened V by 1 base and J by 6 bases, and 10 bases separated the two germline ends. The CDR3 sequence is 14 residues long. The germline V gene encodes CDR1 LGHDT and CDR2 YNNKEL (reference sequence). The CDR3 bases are TGTGCCAGCAGCCAAGGAGGGGTGTTCAATGAGCAGTTCTTC. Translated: CASSQGGVFNEQFF.

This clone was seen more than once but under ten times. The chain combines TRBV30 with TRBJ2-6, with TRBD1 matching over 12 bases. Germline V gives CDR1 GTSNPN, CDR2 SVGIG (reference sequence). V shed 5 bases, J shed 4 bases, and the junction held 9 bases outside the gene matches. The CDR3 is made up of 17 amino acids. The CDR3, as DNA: TGTGCCTGGTACCGGGACAGGGGGCGCCGAGGGGCCAACGTCCTGACTTTC. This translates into CAWYRDRGRRGANVLTF.